This T cell receptor (beta chain) was sequenced for a study of blood T cell repertoires in COVID-19. Overall study: Nucleic acid was either cDNA or gDNA, and it came from T cells, B-cell-depleted T cells, or PBMCs.

TCRdb's table, derived via immunoSEQ multiplex PCR, lists solely in-frame clones and lacks some. The data hold about 240,000 clones, with around 80% observed a single time. This CDR3 has 14 residues. With 4 bases clipped from V and 7 bases from J, the junction kept 5 bases outside the gene matches. Germline CDR1 reads MNHEY; CDR2 reads SVGAGI. Sequencing was done on a sample of peripheral blood. The chain recombines TRBV6-5 with TRBJ2-7, with TRBD2 matching 12 bases. The receptor was derived from a woman aged 18-35 years with acute or convalescent COVID-19. CDR3 amino acids: CASSWTSGKKEQYF. CDR3 coding DNA: TGTGCCAGCAGTTGGACTAGCGGGAAAAAAGAGCAGTACTTC.